These T cell receptor beta chains were read from a single sample in a study of blood T cell repertoires in COVID-19. Some clones are missing from TCRdb's copy, which holds only in-frame ones; the method was immunoSEQ multiplex PCR. The repertoire holds some 290,000 clones, 90% seen once, with around 0.93% in the top ten. The material sequenced was peripheral blood. These receptors were obtained from a woman between 40 and 50 years old with COVID-19, enrolled during active disease. The CDR3 runs from the conserved cysteine through the conserved F or W. D genes are given only for firm matches. The size entry is marked missing in some rows and otherwise reads once, few, many or a size class.

CDR3 DNA | CDR3 protein | J gene | clone size | CDR3 length | D gene | V gene
TGTGCCAGTAGCCCAGGGGACGCGGGACAGGGCTACGAGCAGTACTTC | CASSPGDAGQGYEQYF | TRBJ2-7 | few | 16 | TRBD1 | TRBV19
TGTGCCAGCAGCGCCGGGACTAGCGCCGAGCAGTACTTC | CASSAGTSAEQYF | TRBJ2-7 | many | 13 | TRBD2 | TRBV7-9
TGTGCCAGCAGCTTGATGGACAGGGGCTACACAGATACGCAGTATTTT | CASSLMDRGYTDTQYF | TRBJ2-3 | - | 16 | TRBD1 | TRBV5-4
TGTGCCAGCAGTCCTAGAGGGACTAGCGGGAGACTACGAATCGAGCAGTACTTC | CASSPRGTSGRLRIEQYF | TRBJ2-7 | - | 18 | TRBD2 | TRBV27
TGTGCCAGCAGTGAAGAGGTACTAGCGGGAGGGCCACTAGAGACCCAGTACTTC | CASSEEVLAGGPLETQYF | TRBJ2-5 | - | 18 | TRBD2 | TRBV2
TGTGCCAGCAGCTTAGAGGGGCTGAGCTCTGGAAACACCATATATTTT | CASSLEGLSSGNTIYF | TRBJ1-3 | - | 16 | - | TRBV7-2
TGTGCCAGCAGTGAAAGCGGGAGGACAGGCTGGAATCCTAGCACAGATACGCAGTATTTT | CASSESGRTGWNPSTDTQYF | TRBJ2-3 | - | 20 | TRBD2 | TRBV6-1
TGTGCCAGCAGGTTCTCTAGCGGGGATAACAATGAGCAGTTCTTC | CASRFSSGDNNEQFF | TRBJ2-1 | - | 15 | TRBD2 | TRBV7-3
TGTGCCAGCAGCGTAGGCCCAGGGTCCTACACAGATACGCAGTATTTT | CASSVGPGSYTDTQYF | TRBJ2-3 | - | 16 | - | TRBV9
TGTGCCTGGGATATCGGGGGGATCAATCAGCCCCAGCATTTT | CAWDIGGINQPQHF | TRBJ1-5 | - | 14 | - | TRBV30
TGTGCCAGCAGCGTAGTAGAGAGTGTCGCTGGGGCCAACGTCCTGACTTTC | CASSVVESVAGANVLTF | TRBJ2-6 | - | 17 | - | TRBV9
TGTGCAAGTCGCCTGACAGGGGGAGAAGAGACCCAGTACTTC | CASRLTGGEETQYF | TRBJ2-5 | - | 14 | - | TRBV12-2
TGTGCCAGCAGTTTAACTGCCGGGGCTTTCTTT | CASSLTAGAFF | TRBJ1-1 | - | 11 | - | TRBV28
TGTGCCAGCAGTTACACCTACAGGGCGAACACTGAAGCTTTCTTT | CASSYTYRANTEAFF | TRBJ1-1 | - | 15 | - | TRBV6-2/TRBV6-3
TGCGCCAGCAGCCGAGCCGGGGCTAACTATGGCTACACCTTC | CASSRAGANYGYTF | TRBJ1-2 | - | 14 | - | TRBV4-3
TGTGCCAGCAGGGACTCCGGACTAGCGGGATACAATGAGCAGTTCTTC | CASRDSGLAGYNEQFF | TRBJ2-1 | - | 16 | TRBD2 | TRBV28
TGCAGCGTTCAGAAGCGGGAGGCCCCAGATACGCAGTATTTT | CSVQKREAPDTQYF | TRBJ2-3 | - | 14 | TRBD2 | TRBV29-1
TGTGCCAGCAGAGGAGGTAGCGGCTTGGGGTTCTCAGATACGCAGTATTTT | CASRGGSGLGFSDTQYF | TRBJ2-3 | few | 17 | - | TRBV28
TGCGCCAGCAGCTTACGACAGGGGAACACTGAAGCTTTCTTT | CASSLRQGNTEAFF | TRBJ1-1 | once | 14 | TRBD1 | TRBV5-1
TGTGCCAGCAGCCCGAGGGTCTCGGAAGGGCAGTACTTC | CASSPRVSEGQYF | TRBJ2-7 | - | 13 | - | TRBV5-4
TGTGCCATCAGCCCCGGGACAAAGCAGTTCTTC | CAISPGTKQFF | TRBJ2-1 | - | 11 | - | TRBV10-3
TGTGCCAGCTCTGGGACAGGACAATCTGGGGCCAACGTCCTGACTTTC | CASSGTGQSGANVLTF | TRBJ2-6 | - | 16 | TRBD1 | TRBV18
TGTGCCAGTAGGCAGGGTAGGGGCACTGAAGCTTTCTTT | CASRQGRGTEAFF | TRBJ1-1 | few | 13 | - | TRBV19
TGTGCCAGCTCACCACAGACAGGGACCTCCTACGAGCAGTACTTC | CASSPQTGTSYEQYF | TRBJ2-7 | - | 15 | TRBD1 | TRBV18
TGTGCCAGCAGCCCCCAGACAGTAAGAGGCACTGAAGCTTTCTTT | CASSPQTVRGTEAFF | TRBJ1-1 | - | 15 | - | TRBV7-9
TGTGCCAGCAGCCCAGCTGGGGGGACGAACACCGGGGAGCTGTTTTTT | CASSPAGGTNTGELFF | TRBJ2-2 | - | 16 | - | TRBV7-9
TGTGCCAGCAGCATAGGGGGCGACACTGAAGCTTTCTTT | CASSIGGDTEAFF | TRBJ1-1 | - | 13 | TRBD1 | TRBV7-9
TGTGCCAGCAGCTCGGGGGGTGAGCAGTTCTTC | CASSSGGEQFF | TRBJ2-1 | - | 11 | TRBD2 | TRBV7-3
TGCGCCAGCAGCCAACCACTAGCCCGGGGGACAGATACGCAGTATTTT | CASSQPLARGTDTQYF | TRBJ2-3 | - | 16 | - | TRBV4-1
TGTGCCAGCAGTCGGCCAGGGAATGAAAAACTGTTTTTT | CASSRPGNEKLFF | TRBJ1-4 | - | 13 | - | TRBV6-2/TRBV6-3
TGTGCCATCAGTGGGACTGTCTCCTACGAGCAGTACTTC | CAISGTVSYEQYF | TRBJ2-7 | - | 13 | - | TRBV10-3
TGTGCCAGCAGCGTAGTAGGGAGGGCCCCAGGGGAGCTGTTTTTT | CASSVVGRAPGELFF | TRBJ2-2 | - | 15 | TRBD2 | TRBV9
TGCGCCAGCAGAGCGGACGGAGCATACTCTGGAAACACCATATATTTT | CASRADGAYSGNTIYF | TRBJ1-3 | - | 16 | - | TRBV5-1
TGTGCCAGCAGTTTACCCGGCGGGGAGCTGTTTTTT | CASSLPGGELFF | TRBJ2-2 | - | 12 | - | TRBV28
TGTGCCAGTAGTATCGCGGTCCTCCCCTACGAGCAGTACTTC | CASSIAVLPYEQYF | TRBJ2-7 | - | 14 | - | TRBV19
TGTGCCAGCTCACCATCGACATGGGACACTGAAGCTTTCTTT | CASSPSTWDTEAFF | TRBJ1-1 | - | 14 | - | TRBV18
TGTGCCAGCAGTTTTGAGGGTCAGCCCCAGCATTTT | CASSFEGQPQHF | TRBJ1-5 | - | 12 | - | TRBV27
TGTGCCAGCAGCTTGGGCGGGCCCCCTAACTATGGCTACACCTTC | CASSLGGPPNYGYTF | TRBJ1-2 | - | 15 | - | TRBV5-4
TGTGCCAGTAGTATCGTATCCTCCTCGGACGGAGGGAGGTACGAGCAGTACTTC | CASSIVSSSDGGRYEQYF | TRBJ2-7 | - | 18 | - | TRBV19
TGTGCCAGCAGGCCACTACCGACTAGCGGGAACACCGGGGAGCTGTTTTTT | CASRPLPTSGNTGELFF | TRBJ2-2 | - | 17 | TRBD2 | TRBV5-4
TGTGCCACCTCGGGGACTAGCGGGAGTACGCAGTATTTT | CATSGTSGSTQYF | TRBJ2-3 | - | 13 | TRBD2 | TRBV24-1
TGTGCCAGCAGTGAAAGGAGGGAGAGTAATGAAAAACTGTTTTTT | CASSERRESNEKLFF | TRBJ1-4 | - | 15 | - | TRBV2
TGTGCCAGTAGTACGACAGGGAGCCCTCAGCCCCAGCATTTT | CASSTTGSPQPQHF | TRBJ1-5 | - | 14 | TRBD1 | TRBV19
TGTGCCAGCAGTTCGACAGGGGCGGTTAACGAGCAGTACTTC | CASSSTGAVNEQYF | TRBJ2-7 | few | 14 | TRBD1 | TRBV6-2/TRBV6-3
TGCAGCGTTTGCACGGCGGTGGACGAGCAGTACTTC | CSVCTAVDEQYF | TRBJ2-7 | - | 12 | - | TRBV29-1
TGTGCCAGCACCTCCGGAGTAGGTACGCAGTATTTT | CASTSGVGTQYF | TRBJ2-3 | - | 12 | - | TRBV2
TGTGCCAGCAATACAGGTTTTGAAGCTTTCTTT | CASNTGFEAFF | TRBJ1-1 | - | 11 | - | TRBV28
TGCGCCAGCAGCTCGGGACAGATAGATCAGCCCCAGCATTTT | CASSSGQIDQPQHF | TRBJ1-5 | - | 14 | TRBD1 | TRBV5-1